One sample yielded the 31 T cell receptor beta chains listed below, sequenced in a study of blood T cell repertoires in COVID-19. Here immunoSEQ multiplex PCR was the method, and the copy in TCRdb shows in-frame clones only, minus some. This table holds more than 150,000 clones, around 86% found once. The sequenced sample consisted of peripheral blood. These receptors all stem from a man aged 18 to 30 with acute or convalescent COVID-19.

V usage is TRBV24-1 and J usage is TRBJ2-5; D might be TRBD2 (6 bases). This CDR3 has 13 amino acids. Germline CDR1 and CDR2: KGHDR and SFDVKD. V shed 9 bases and J shed 7 bases, with 17 bases lying between them. In DNA, the CDR3 is TGTGCCACCGCGGATACGGGGGTTGCGACCCAGTACTTC. It yields the protein CATADTGVATQYF.

The rearrangement joins TRBV28 to TRBJ2-3; no reliable D call. The V end was cut by 6 bases, the J end by 6 bases, with 10 bases between. Germline V lookup: CDR1 MDHEN, CDR2 SYDVKM. The CDR3 has 12 amino acids. The CDR3 here is CASRVPEDTQYF. The CDR3 DNA reads as TGTGCCAGCAGGGTCCCTGAGGATACGCAGTATTTT.

The chain combines TRBV29-1 with TRBJ1-1, with 8 bases fitting TRBD1. CDR3 length: 15 residues. Trimming took 8 bases from V and 1 from J; bases not matched to a gene: 12. CDR1 SQVTM and CDR2 ANQGSEA come from the germline V gene. The CDR3 loop reads CSIQDRGRRNTEAFF. The CDR3 DNA follows: TGCAGCATCCAAGACAGGGGACGAAGGAACACTGAAGCTTTCTTT.

This clone was seen a handful of times. This chain uses TRBV5-4 with TRBJ1-1; possibly TRBD1 for D (5 bases). CDR1 is SGHNT, CDR2 YYREEE, per germline (reference sequence). V lost 7 bases and J 0 bases, leaving 7 bases between the germline ends. The CDR3 covers 12 residues. This chain's CDR3 is CASAGLNTEAFF. The CDR3 nucleotides read TGTGCCAGCGCGGGGCTGAACACTGAAGCTTTCTTT.

This clone was recorded once. The V and J genes are TRBV27 and TRBJ2-3, with 10 bases lining up with TRBD2. The J segment lost 6 bases and the V segment lost 1 base, leaving 13 bases of the junction unmatched. The germline V gene encodes CDR1 MNHEY and CDR2 SMNVEV (reference sequence). The CDR3 contains 18 residues. CDR3 protein: CASSLFSGGPAGVDTQYF. In DNA, the CDR3 is TGTGCCAGCAGTTTATTTAGCGGGGGGCCCGCCGGGGTGGATACGCAGTATTTT.

The chain joins TRBV20-1 to TRBJ2-3, with a possible D match to TRBD2 (7 bases). Germline values: CDR1 DFQATT, CDR2 SNEGSKA (reference sequence). Trimming cost V 3 bases and J 0 bases, with 16 bases left between them. This CDR3 contains 16 residues. This CDR3 is CSASNRGASSTDTQYF. DNA for the CDR3: TGCAGTGCTAGTAATCGGGGGGCGTCTAGCACAGATACGCAGTATTTT.

The J gene is TRBJ2-3, the V gene TRBV5-1, with a tentative D call TRBD1 (5 bases). Looked up from germline, CDR1 is SGHRS and CDR2 is YFSETQ. This CDR3 is 15 amino acids long. The V and J ends lost 4 bases and 2 bases respectively, with 14 bases between them. The CDR3 DNA reads TGCGCCAGCAGCGCGGCCAGGGTCGCCACAGATACGCAGTATTTT. It translates to CASSAARVATDTQYF.

J is TRBJ2-4 and V is TRBV28; TRBD2 might be the D (7 bases). V lost 4 bases to trimming and J lost 9 bases, with 13 bases between them. This CDR3 has 13 amino acids. Germline CDR1 MDHEN, CDR2 SYDVKM. Written as DNA, the CDR3 is TGTGCCAGCAGTTCCCGGGGGGCGCGCATTCAGTACTTC. As protein: CASSSRGARIQYF.

The V gene is TRBV6-1, the J gene TRBJ1-6; no clear D gene. The CDR3 sequence is 17 residues long. Per the germline V gene, CDR1 is MNHNS and CDR2 is SASEGT. Trimming left V 2 bases short and J 0 bases short, with 11 bases between. The CDR3 sequence is CASSEYGPYSYNSPLHF. In DNA, the CDR3 is TGTGCCAGCAGTGAATATGGGCCCTACTCCTATAATTCACCCCTCCACTTT.

This chain connects TRBV15 to TRBJ2-7; D gene uncertain. Germline CDR1 and CDR2: LNHNV and YYDKDF (reference sequence). The V end was cut by 0 bases, the J end by 6 bases, with 6 bases between. The CDR3 spans 12 residues. DNA of the CDR3: TGTGCCACCAGCAGAGATCGGAGCGAGCAGTACGTC. Protein product: CATSRDRSEQYV.

J is TRBJ2-3 and V is TRBV9; 11 bases align to TRBD2. V dropped 4 bases and J dropped 5; count of bases not matched to a gene: 6. CDR3 size: 15 residues. CDR1 is SGDLS and CDR2 is YYNGEE in the germline V gene. The CDR3 reads CASSTSGGAGDTQYF. CDR3 coding DNA: TGTGCCAGCAGCACTAGCGGGGGCGCGGGAGATACGCAGTATTTT. The variable domain in full, completed from reference TRBV9 and TRBJ2-3, reads DSGVTQTPKHLITATGQRVTLRCSPRSGDLSVYWYQQSLDQGLQFLIQYYNGEERAKGNILERFSAQQFPDLHSELNLSSLELGDSALYFCASSTSGGAGDTQYFGPGTRLTVL.

V usage is TRBV12-5 and J usage is TRBJ2-3, with 8 bases fitting TRBD1. Trimming removed 5 bases from V and 2 bases from J; junction bases left unmatched: 9. CDR3 length: 16 amino acids. Germline CDR1 is LGHNT and CDR2 is FRNRAP. CDR3 in amino acids: CASGPPQGANTDTQYF. Here the CDR3 DNA reads TGTGCTAGTGGTCCCCCGCAGGGGGCGAACACAGATACGCAGTATTTT. The whole variable domain, filled in from reference TRBV12-5 and TRBJ2-3, reads DARVTQTPRHKVTEMGQEVTMRCQPILGHNTVFWYRQTMMQGLELLAYFRNRAPLDDSGMPKDRFSAEMPDATLATLKIQPSEPRDSAVYFCASGPPQGANTDTQYFGPGTRLTVL.

This chain connects TRBV29-1 to TRBJ2-7; TRBD2 is a possible D gene (6 bases). V was shortened by 5 bases and J by 0 bases, with 11 bases between the two germline ends. Germline assignment: CDR1 SQVTM and CDR2 ANQGSEA. This CDR3 region has 13 residues. Here the CDR3 reads CSVSQGGSYEQYV. The CDR3 nucleotides are TGCAGCGTTTCTCAGGGAGGCTCCTACGAGCAGTACGTC.

The chain uses TRBV5-1 and TRBJ1-6; 7 nucleotides align to TRBD1. V was clipped by 5 bases and J by 7 bases; unmatched bases: 12. Looked up from germline, CDR1 is SGHRS and CDR2 is YFSETQ. This CDR3 is built from 16 residues. CDR3 nucleotides: TGCGCCAGCAGATCTGACAGGGCAGGCGGGAATTCACCCCTCCACTTT. Translating it yields CASRSDRAGGNSPLHF.

The chain combines TRBV11-3 with TRBJ1-5, with 7 bases aligning to TRBD1. V shed 5 bases, J shed 6 bases, and the junction held 7 bases outside the gene matches. Germline CDR1 reads SGHNT; CDR2 reads YENEEA. CDR3 length: 14 amino acids. The DNA of the CDR3 is TGTGCCAGCAGCCGACAGGGATCCAGTCAGCCCCAGCATTTT. Its protein is CASSRQGSSQPQHF.

This sequence joins TRBV10-3 and TRBJ2-1; 7 positions match TRBD1. In germline, CDR1 is ENHRY, CDR2 SYGVKD. This CDR3 comprises 14 residues. The ends lost 4 bases at V and 2 bases at J; junction bases unmatched: 2. The CDR3 nucleotides read TGTGCCATCAGTGCTACAGGGGCCTACAATGAGCAGTTCTTC. Translation: CAISATGAYNEQFF.

The chain has TRBV25-1 and TRBJ1-2, with 7 bases matching TRBD1. J was trimmed by 2 bases and V by 4 bases; bases with no gene match: 10. The CDR3 has 16 amino acids. Germline values: CDR1 MGHDK, CDR2 SYGVNS. The DNA of the CDR3 is TGTGCCAGCAGTGCCCTTGGACAGGCTGCGAACTATGGCTACACCTTC. Its translation: CASSALGQAANYGYTF.

DNA for the CDR3: TGTGCCAGCAGCCCCGTCGTGACAGGGCAAATCCTATCCTATGGCTACACCTTC. Its translation: CASSPVVTGQILSYGYTF. J is TRBJ1-2 and V is TRBV7-8; 7 positions match TRBD1. Germline lookup yields CDR1 SGHVS and CDR2 FQNEAQ. The CDR3 length is 18 residues. Germline trimming cut 5 bases from V and 4 bases from J; bases unmatched to any gene: 19.

The chain's CDR3 is CASSTHRVNTEAFF. In DNA, the CDR3 is TGTGCCAGCAGTACGCACAGGGTGAACACTGAAGCTTTCTTT. The V call is TRBV7-2, the J call TRBJ1-1, with D possibly TRBD1 on 6 matching bases. The V and J ends lost 6 bases and 0 bases respectively, with 11 bases between them. This CDR3 comprises 14 residues. Per germline, CDR1 SGHTA and CDR2 FQGNSA. Full variable domain (rest looked up from reference TRBV7-2 and TRBJ1-1): GAGVSQSPSNKVTEKGKDVELRCDPISGHTALYWYRQSLGQGLEFLIYFQGNSAPDKSGLPSDRFSAERTGGSVSTLTIQRTQQEDSAVYLCASSTHRVNTEAFFGQGTRLTVV.

This chain uses TRBV6-1 with TRBJ2-5, with a possible D match to TRBD2 (6 bases). The CDR3 is 15 amino acids. Germline-derived CDR1 and CDR2 are MNHNS and SASEGT. Trimming left V 0 bases short and J 0 bases short, with 8 bases between. The CDR3 sequence: CASSEAAGNQETQYF. In nucleotides, the CDR3 is TGTGCCAGCAGTGAAGCCGCGGGGAACCAAGAGACCCAGTACTTC.

CDR3 DNA: TGTGCCAGCAGCTTGGACGGGGGGACCTATGCGACCCAGTACTTC. It translates to CASSLDGGTYATQYF. The rearrangement links TRBV5-8 to TRBJ2-5, with 7 bases fitting TRBD2. The CDR3 contains 15 residues. The V gene's germline CDR1 is SGHTS and CDR2 YDEGEE. The J segment lost 7 bases and the V segment lost 0 bases, leaving 9 bases of the junction unmatched.

Only one count was recorded for this clone. This chain links TRBV7-2 with TRBJ1-2; TRBD1 might be the D (6 bases). Germline V lookup: CDR1 SGHTA, CDR2 FQGNSA. The CDR3 is made up of 15 amino acids. Trimming took 5 bases from V and 8 from J, leaving 21 bases between them. The DNA for the CDR3 is TGTGCCAGCAGCCTACGACGAGGGGGGGAGGTAGGCTACACCTTC. This gives the protein CASSLRRGGEVGYTF.

J is TRBJ2-1 and V is TRBV30; 7 bases agree with TRBD1. Germline CDR1 reads GTSNPN; CDR2 reads SVGIG (reference sequence). The ends lost 2 bases at V and 2 bases at J; junction bases unmatched: 9. The CDR3 sequence is 16 residues long. The CDR3 spells CAWSTDRRKTYNEQFF. CDR3 DNA sequence: TGTGCCTGGAGTACGGACAGGAGGAAGACCTACAATGAGCAGTTCTTC.

This chain uses TRBV7-9 with TRBJ2-3; no reliable D call. The CDR3 length is 15 residues. Looked up from germline, CDR1 is SEHNR and CDR2 is FQNEAQ (reference sequence). The V gene lost 3 bases and the J gene lost 0 bases, with 10 bases spanning the gap. CDR3 residues: CASSLSFSSTDTQYF. As DNA, the CDR3 is TGTGCCAGCAGCTTGAGCTTTTCTAGCACAGATACGCAGTATTTT.

The CDR3 reads CAWSVRIGQGDEQFF. Written as DNA, the CDR3 is TGTGCCTGGAGTGTACGGATTGGACAGGGGGATGAGCAGTTCTTC. This chain joins TRBV30 and TRBJ2-1; 10 nucleotides line up with TRBD1. The CDR3 extends over 15 amino acids. CDR1 is GTSNPN and CDR2 is SVGIG in the germline V gene (reference sequence). V was clipped by 0 bases and J by 8 bases; unmatched bases: 7. Together with reference TRBV30 and TRBJ2-1, the CDR3 gives the full variable domain: SQTIHQWPATLVQPVGSPLSLECTVEGTSNPNLYWYRQAAGRGLQLLFYSVGIGQISSEVPQNLSASRPQDRQFILSSKKLLLSDSGFYLCAWSVRIGQGDEQFFGPGTRLTVL.

The J gene is TRBJ1-5, the V gene TRBV19, with D possibly TRBD1 on 5 matching bases. CDR1 is LNHDA, CDR2 SQIVND, per germline (reference sequence). V gave up 1 base and J gave up 7 bases, with 8 bases separating them. The CDR3 is made up of 13 amino acids. The CDR3 is CASSIAGNQPQHF. The CDR3 DNA reads TGTGCCAGTAGTATAGCAGGGAACCAGCCCCAGCATTTT. The full variable domain, in which reference TRBV19 and TRBJ1-5 provide the parts outside the CDR3, is DGGITQSPKYLFRKEGQNVTLSCEQNLNHDAMYWYRQDPGQGLRLIYYSQIVNDFQKGDIAEGYSVSREKKESFPLTVTSAQKNPTAFYLCASSIAGNQPQHFGDGTRLSIL.

The V and J genes are TRBV18 and TRBJ2-7; a weak D match, TRBD1 (6 bases). The CDR3 is 12 amino acids. Germline loops: CDR1 KGHSH, CDR2 LQKENI. Trimming cost V 0 bases and J 7 bases, with 7 bases left between them. The CDR3 spells CASSPPGAEQYF. The CDR3 DNA reads TGTGCCAGCTCACCACCGGGGGCTGAGCAGTACTTC. Looking up the rest from reference TRBV18 and TRBJ2-7 gives the full variable domain: NAGVMQNPRHLVRRRGQEARLRCSPMKGHSHVYWYRQLPEEGLKFMVYLQKENIIDESGMPKERFSAEFPKEGPSILRIQQVVRGDSAAYFCASSPPGAEQYFGPGTRLTVT.

Only a few counts were recorded for this clone. V usage is TRBV10-2 and J usage is TRBJ2-2, with TRBD1 identical over 10 bases. CDR3 size: 16 residues. The junction had 4 bases not matched to a gene; V was cut back by 3 bases and J by 3 bases. Germline values: CDR1 WSHSY, CDR2 SAAADI. The CDR3 sequence: CASSEGDRGYTGELFF. The CDR3 coding sequence is TGCGCCAGCAGTGAAGGGGACAGGGGTTACACCGGGGAGCTGTTTTTT.

V usage is TRBV20-1 and J usage is TRBJ1-2; the D gene is possibly TRBD1 (5 bases). V lost 6 bases and J lost 4, with 9 bases in between. CDR1 and CDR2 from the germline V gene are DFQATT and SNEGSKA (reference sequence). CDR3 size: 11 residues. CDR3 in amino acids: CSAQGGYGYTF. In DNA, the CDR3 is TGCAGTGCGCAGGGAGGCTATGGCTACACCTTC.

This clone showed up just a few times. The chain employs TRBV19 and TRBJ1-2; 7 nucleotides agree with TRBD1. The CDR3 sequence is 14 residues long. The germline V gene encodes CDR1 LNHDA and CDR2 SQIVND (reference sequence). The V gene end was trimmed by 6 bases and the J gene end by 4 bases; junction bases not matched to a gene: 8. CDR3 bases: TGTGCCAGTAGGCTCAGGGGGGCTGTCTATGGCTACACCTTC. Translated, it gives CASRLRGAVYGYTF.

The chain combines TRBV20-1 with TRBJ1-1; D ambiguous. CDR3 length: 14 amino acids. The V end was cut by 3 bases, the J end by 0 bases, with 11 bases between. CDR1 and CDR2 from the germline V gene are DFQATT and SNEGSKA (reference sequence). The CDR3 here is CSASISMLNTEAFF. DNA of the CDR3: TGCAGTGCTAGTATTAGCATGCTGAACACTGAAGCTTTCTTT.